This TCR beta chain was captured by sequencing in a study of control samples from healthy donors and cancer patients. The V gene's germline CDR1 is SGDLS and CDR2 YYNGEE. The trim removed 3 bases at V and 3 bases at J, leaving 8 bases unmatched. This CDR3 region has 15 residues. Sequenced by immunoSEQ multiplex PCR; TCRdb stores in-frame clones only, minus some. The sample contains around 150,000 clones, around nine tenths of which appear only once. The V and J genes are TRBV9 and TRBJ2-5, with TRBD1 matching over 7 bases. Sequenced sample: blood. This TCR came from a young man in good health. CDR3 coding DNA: TGTGCCAGCAGCGCGGGACCCGGGACAGAAGAGACCCAGTACTTC. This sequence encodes CASSAGPGTEETQYF.